This T cell receptor beta chain was observed in a study of regulatory T cells in long-lasting Graves disease. This clonotype was counted a few times. Antigen: not known. Trimming shortened V by 3 bases and J by 10 bases, and 16 bases separated the two germline ends. This CDR3 comprises 14 residues. Germline loops: CDR1 MNHEY, CDR2 SMNVEV (reference sequence). Stated time point: newly diagnosed GD, antithyroid drugs for less than 3 months. PBMC-derived RNA was used for the TCR library. Notes on the study in general: Persistent Graves' cases showed lower TCR diversity than newly diagnosed cases. Between persistent patients, fewer than 3,500 public clonotypes were shared, exceeding the approximately 940 shared between new patients.

CDR3 regions were amplified by Arm-PCR using iRepertoire HTBI primers to build TCR beta libraries. Via MiXCR, TCRdb re-called the multiplex PCR reads, giving one row per CDR3 protein. Here the sample spans hundreds of thousands of distinct CDR3 sequences, about 15% being singletons. The sample was also linked to a second study, of T cells in Graves' hyperthyroidism and ophthalmopathy. That study adds: Most expanded thyroid clonotypes above 0.001 also appeared in blood.

The TCR was taken from a woman in her twenties or thirties with Graves disease. Sequencing was performed on peripheral blood mononuclear cells (PBMCs), taken at new diagnosis, from a patient treated with antithyroid drugs. The chain carries TRBV27 and TRBJ2-1; no firm D call. The CDR3 DNA sequence: TGTGCCAGCAGTTTTTCCGTGAGGACGGCAGAGCAGTTCTTC. Protein product: CASSFSVRTAEQFF.